Described below is a single T cell receptor beta chain sequence and its context. No antigen is known for it. Some clones are missing from TCRdb's copy, which holds only in-frame ones; the method was immunoSEQ multiplex PCR. The sample has about 170,000 clones, about 83% seen once. The record originates from a study of cytomegalovirus exposure and HLA in healthy donors. Overall study results and limits: According to a subsequent analysis, TCR clusters identified in the first cohort showed a tendency to co-occur across the roughly 120 validation repertoires. Whilst most TCR sequences proved rare, a subset of public TCRs occurred across many donors. The study flagged approximately 180 TCR beta chains as cytomegalovirus-associated.

This CDR3 has 16 amino acids. The V and J ends lost 8 bases and 6 bases, in that order; junction bases with no gene match: 8. The germline gives CDR1 SNHLY, CDR2 FYNNEI. Sequencing was performed on PBMCs. The rearrangement joins TRBV2 to TRBJ2-3, with TRBD2 matching 16 bases. This receptor was identified in a woman between 25 and 40 years old in good health and CMV-seronegative. The CDR3 region is CASGSPGLAGGDTQYF. The CDR3 bases are TGTGCCAGCGGAAGTCCGGGACTAGCGGGAGGGGATACGCAGTATTTT.